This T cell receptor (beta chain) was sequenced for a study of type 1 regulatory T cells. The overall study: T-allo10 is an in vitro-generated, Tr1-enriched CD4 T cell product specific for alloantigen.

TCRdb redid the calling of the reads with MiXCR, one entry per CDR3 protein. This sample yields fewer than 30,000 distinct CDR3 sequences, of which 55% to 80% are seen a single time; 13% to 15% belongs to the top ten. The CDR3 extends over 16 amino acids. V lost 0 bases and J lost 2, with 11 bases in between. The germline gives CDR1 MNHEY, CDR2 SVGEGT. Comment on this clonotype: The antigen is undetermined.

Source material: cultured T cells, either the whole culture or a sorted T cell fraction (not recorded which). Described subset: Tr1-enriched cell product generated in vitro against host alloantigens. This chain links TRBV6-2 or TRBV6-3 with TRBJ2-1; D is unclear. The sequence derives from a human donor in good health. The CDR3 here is CASSYSGITPYNEQFF. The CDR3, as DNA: TGTGCCAGCAGTTACTCTGGAATCACCCCCTACAATGAGCAGTTCTTC.